The clone carrying this T cell receptor beta chain was observed a few times. The antigen is not known. This specimen belongs to a study of blood T cells in healthy people across ages. Study-level results: Relative to aged donors, long-lived donors carried more naive CD4+ cells and displayed higher diversity.

Germline V lookup: CDR1 SGHKS, CDR2 YYEKEE (reference sequence). This CDR3 spans 13 amino acids. A J-beta primer mix and a sample-barcoded 5' primer were used in a second PCR of about 6 to 12 cycles. One entry per CDR3 protein, called by TCRdb with MiXCR from the 5' RACE reads. The table lists 600,000 to 900,000 distinct CDR3 sequences, roughly 25% of them singletons. These same records also appear under a second study, on T cells of mothers and their children.

This clonotype originated in a boy between 10 and 17 years old in good health. The rearrangement uses TRBV5-5 and TRBJ2-5; unclear D gene. The J call is doubtful: the DNA matches TRBJ2-1 better. The sequenced material came from blood. The CDR3 DNA is TGTGCCAGCAGCTTGGTCGTTTGGAATGAGCAGTTCTTC. This encodes CASSLVVWNEQFF.